This TCR beta chain was obtained from a study of cytotoxic CD8 clonotypes in ibrutinib-treated CLL. Overall study: The taking of response samples occurred after a median roughly twelve months of treatment, with a range of 6 to 36.

Libraries were prepared by immunoSEQ multiplex PCR; TCRdb keeps only in-frame clonotypes and omits some of them. The repertoire holds 160,000 or so clones, roughly four fifths seen once, with approximately 2% in the top ten. CDR1 is LGHNA, CDR2 YSLEER, per germline. The CDR3 sequence is 13 residues long. Trimming removed 5 bases from V and 2 bases from J, with 9 bases in between. Study outcomes and limitations: Clonality was elevated at ibrutinib response and had returned toward baseline at progression.

As for this clone: Its specificity is not known.

This specimen was PBMCs, taken after 12 months of ibrutinib treatment. The chain carries TRBV4-3 and TRBJ1-2; possible D gene TRBD1, 5 bases. The TCR originated in a human donor with chronic lymphocytic leukemia. This chain's CDR3 is CASSKQGNYGYTF. The CDR3 DNA sequence: TGCGCCAGCAGCAAGCAGGGCAACTATGGCTACACCTTC.